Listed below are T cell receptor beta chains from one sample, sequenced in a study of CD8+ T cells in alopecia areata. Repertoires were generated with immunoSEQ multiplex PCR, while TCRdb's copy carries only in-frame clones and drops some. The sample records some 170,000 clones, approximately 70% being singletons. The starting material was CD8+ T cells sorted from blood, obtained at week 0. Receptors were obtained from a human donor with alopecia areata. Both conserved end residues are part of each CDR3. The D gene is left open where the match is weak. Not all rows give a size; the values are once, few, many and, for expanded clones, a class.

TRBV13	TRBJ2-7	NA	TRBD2	TGTGCCAGCAGCCTACCCCCACCCGGGACTAGAAACTACGAGCAGTACTTC	CASSLPPPGTRNYEQYF
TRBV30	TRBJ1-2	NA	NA	TGTGCCTGGAGTCCACGGGGCTCCTATGGCTACACCTTC	CAWSPRGSYGYTF
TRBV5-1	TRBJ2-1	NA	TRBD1	TGCGCCAGCAGCCCGGACAGGGGCAATGAGCAGTTCTTC	CASSPDRGNEQFF
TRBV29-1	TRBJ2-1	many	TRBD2	TGCAGCGTTGAAGCCAGCGGGGGGGCTTCCAATGAGCAGTTCTTC	CSVEASGGASNEQFF
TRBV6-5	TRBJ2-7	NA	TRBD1	TGTGCCAGCAGTTATGGGACAGACTACGAGCAGTACTTC	CASSYGTDYEQYF
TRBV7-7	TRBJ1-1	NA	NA	TGTGCCAGCAGCGATGGACAGAAGAACACTGAAGCTTTCTTT	CASSDGQKNTEAFF
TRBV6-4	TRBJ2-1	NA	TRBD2	TGTGCCAGCAGGCGGAGCGGGGGGGCTAACAATGAGCAGTTCTTC	CASRRSGGANNEQFF
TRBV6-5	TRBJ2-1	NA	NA	TGTGCCAGCAGTTACGGGGACAATGAGCAGTTCTTC	CASSYGDNEQFF
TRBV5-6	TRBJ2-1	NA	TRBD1	TGTGCCAGCAGCTTGCGGCGGGGACAGGACTTAGGGCACAATGAGCAGTTCTTC	CASSLRRGQDLGHNEQFF
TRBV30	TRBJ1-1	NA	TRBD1	TGTGCCTGGAGTGCTGTGGCAGGGGGTTACACTGAAGCTTTCTTT	CAWSAVAGGYTEAFF
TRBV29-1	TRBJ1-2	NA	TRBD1	TGCAGCGTTGAAGATCAGGGGGGTTTCACCTTC	CSVEDQGGFTF
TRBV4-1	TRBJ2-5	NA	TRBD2	TGCGCCAGCAGCCGGGCCGGGACTAGCGGGGGGAGGACCTATCCGGAGACCCAGTACTTC	CASSRAGTSGGRTYPETQYF
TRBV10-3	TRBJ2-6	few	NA	TGTGCCATCAGTGAGGACTCTGGGGCCAACGTCCTGACTTTC	CAISEDSGANVLTF
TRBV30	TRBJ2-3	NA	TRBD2	TGTGCCTGGAGCCCGGCGGGGGGAGATACGCAGTATTTT	CAWSPAGGDTQYF
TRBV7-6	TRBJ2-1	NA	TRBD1	TGTGCCAGCAGCATCGGACAGGAGGTTATCGATGAGCAGTTCTTC	CASSIGQEVIDEQFF
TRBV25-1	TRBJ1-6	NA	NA	TGTGCCAGCAGACTATGCTCCTATAATTCACCCCTCCACTTT	CASRLCSYNSPLHF
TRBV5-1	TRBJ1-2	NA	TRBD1	TGCGCCAGCAGCAAGGACCAGGGGGCAGGTTATGGCTACACCTTC	CASSKDQGAGYGYTF
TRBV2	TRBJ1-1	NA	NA	TGTGCCACCTGGGTTCGGGGGGCTTTCTTT	CATWVRGAFF
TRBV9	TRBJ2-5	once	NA	TGTGCCAGCAGCGAGCTCCCGGGTGGGAGCGAGACCCAGTACTTC	CASSELPGGSETQYF
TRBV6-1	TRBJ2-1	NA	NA	TGTGCCAGCAGTGAAGCGGCAGGCGGCTCCTACAATGAGCAGTTCTTC	CASSEAAGGSYNEQFF
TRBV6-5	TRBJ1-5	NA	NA	TGTGCCAGCAGTTACTCGAGCAGGGTCAATCAGCCCCAGCATTTT	CASSYSSRVNQPQHF
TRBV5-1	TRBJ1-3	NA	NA	TGCGCCAGCAGCGGGAACAGTAGAAACACCATATATTTT	CASSGNSRNTIYF
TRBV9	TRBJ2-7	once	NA	TGTGCCAGCAGCGTAGGCACGGGTTCCTCCTACGAGCAGTACTTC	CASSVGTGSSYEQYF
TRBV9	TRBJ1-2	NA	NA	TGTGCCAGCAGCGGCGGGGGCTACACCTTC	CASSGGGYTF